This T cell receptor (beta chain) is drawn from a study of blood T cell repertoires in COVID-19. The CDR3 is 14 amino acids. Germline lookup yields CDR1 LNHDA and CDR2 SQIVND (reference sequence). V lost 7 bases and J lost 0; bases outside the gene matches: 4. Only in-frame clones appear in the TCRdb table, and some are missing; sequencing was by immunoSEQ multiplex PCR. Among about 100,000 clones listed, almost 80% were seen once. The chain combines TRBV19 with TRBJ2-3, with TRBD2 identical over 7 bases. Sequencing was done on a sample of peripheral blood. This receptor was identified in a woman in her 70s with acute or convalescent COVID-19. The CDR3 DNA reads TGTGCCAGTAATGGGAGGGTCAGCACAGATACGCAGTATTTT. Translated, it gives CASNGRVSTDTQYF.